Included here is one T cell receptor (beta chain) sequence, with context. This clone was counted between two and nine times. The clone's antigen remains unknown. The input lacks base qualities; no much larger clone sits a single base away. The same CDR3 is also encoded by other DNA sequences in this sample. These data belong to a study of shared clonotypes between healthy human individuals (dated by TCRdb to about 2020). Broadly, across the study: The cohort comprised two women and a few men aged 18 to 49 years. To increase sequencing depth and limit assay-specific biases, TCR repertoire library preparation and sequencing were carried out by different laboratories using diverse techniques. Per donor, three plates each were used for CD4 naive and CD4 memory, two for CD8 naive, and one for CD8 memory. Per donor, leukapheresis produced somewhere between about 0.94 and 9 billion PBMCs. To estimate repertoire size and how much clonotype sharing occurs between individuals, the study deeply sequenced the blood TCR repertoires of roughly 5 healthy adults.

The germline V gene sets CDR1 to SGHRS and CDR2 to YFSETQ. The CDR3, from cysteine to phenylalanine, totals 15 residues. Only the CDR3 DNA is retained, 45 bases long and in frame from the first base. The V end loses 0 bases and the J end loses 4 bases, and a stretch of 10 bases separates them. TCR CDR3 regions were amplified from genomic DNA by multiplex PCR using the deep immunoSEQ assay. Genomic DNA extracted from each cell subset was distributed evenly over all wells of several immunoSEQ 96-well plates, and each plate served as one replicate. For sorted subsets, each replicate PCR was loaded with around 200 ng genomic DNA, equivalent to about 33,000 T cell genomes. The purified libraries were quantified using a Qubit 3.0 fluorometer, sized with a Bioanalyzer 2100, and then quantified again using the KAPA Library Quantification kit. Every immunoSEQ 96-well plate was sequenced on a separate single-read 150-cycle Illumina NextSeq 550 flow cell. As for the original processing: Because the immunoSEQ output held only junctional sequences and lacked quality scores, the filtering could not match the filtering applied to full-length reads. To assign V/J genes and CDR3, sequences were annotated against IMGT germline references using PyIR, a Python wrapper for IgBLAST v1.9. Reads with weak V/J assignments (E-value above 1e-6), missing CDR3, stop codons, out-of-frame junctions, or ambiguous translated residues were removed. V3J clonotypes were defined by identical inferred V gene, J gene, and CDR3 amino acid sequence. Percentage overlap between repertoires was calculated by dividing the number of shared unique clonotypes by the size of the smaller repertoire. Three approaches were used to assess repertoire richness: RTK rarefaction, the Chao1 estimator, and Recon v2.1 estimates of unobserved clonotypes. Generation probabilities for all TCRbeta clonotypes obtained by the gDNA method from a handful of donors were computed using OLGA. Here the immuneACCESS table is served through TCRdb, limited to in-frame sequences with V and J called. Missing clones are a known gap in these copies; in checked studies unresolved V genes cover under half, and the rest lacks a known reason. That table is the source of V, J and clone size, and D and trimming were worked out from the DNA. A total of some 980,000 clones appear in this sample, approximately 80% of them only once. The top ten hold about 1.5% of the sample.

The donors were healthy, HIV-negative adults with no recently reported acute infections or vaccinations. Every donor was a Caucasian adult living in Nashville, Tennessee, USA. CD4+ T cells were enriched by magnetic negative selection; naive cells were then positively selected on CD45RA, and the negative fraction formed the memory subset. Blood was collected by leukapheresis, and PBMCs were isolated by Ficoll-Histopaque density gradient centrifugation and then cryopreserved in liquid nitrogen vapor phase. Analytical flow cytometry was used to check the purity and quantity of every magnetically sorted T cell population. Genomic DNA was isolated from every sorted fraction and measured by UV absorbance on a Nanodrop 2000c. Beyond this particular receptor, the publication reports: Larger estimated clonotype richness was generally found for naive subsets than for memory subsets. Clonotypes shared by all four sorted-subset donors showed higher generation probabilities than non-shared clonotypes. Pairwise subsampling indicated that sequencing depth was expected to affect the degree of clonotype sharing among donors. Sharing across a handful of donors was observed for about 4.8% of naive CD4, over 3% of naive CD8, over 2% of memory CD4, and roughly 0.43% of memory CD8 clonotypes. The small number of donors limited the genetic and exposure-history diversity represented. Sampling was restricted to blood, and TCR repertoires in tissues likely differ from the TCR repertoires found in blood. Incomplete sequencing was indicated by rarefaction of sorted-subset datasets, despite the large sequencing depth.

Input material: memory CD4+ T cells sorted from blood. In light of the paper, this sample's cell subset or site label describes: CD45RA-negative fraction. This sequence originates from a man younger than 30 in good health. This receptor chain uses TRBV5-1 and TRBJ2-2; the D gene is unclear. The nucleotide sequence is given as TGCGCCAGCAGCTTGGACCCAGCTAGCACCGGGGAGCTGTTTTTT. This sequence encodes CASSLDPASTGELFF.